These 2 T cell receptor beta chains came from one sample sequenced in a study of Tregs in tolerant kidney transplant recipients (dated by TCRdb to the late 2010s). Related donors were used in the transplants with nonmyeloablative bone marrow transplantation, and mixed chimerism was transient in the human trials. Library prep was done by the immunoSEQ multiplex PCR assay. Drawn from immuneACCESS, this table holds only the in-frame rearrangements with V and J called that TCRdb kept. Clones are partly lost; checked studies trace under half to an unresolved V gene and leave the rest unexplained. The data table for this sample lists 15,000 or so clones. The top ten hold about 4% of the sample. This sample comprised CD4+ T cells from blood (PBMCs), obtained 12 months after the transplant. The origin of the receptors is a human patient who received a combined kidney and bone marrow transplant. In patients who had a transplant, some T cells may come from the graft donor.

Of note for this clone: The read is 3 residues too short to cover the CDR3 end, so that end is filled in from the germline J gene. V gene TRBV30 combines with J gene TRBJ1-3; tentatively, D is TRBD1 (5 bases). Germline CDR1 GTSNPN, CDR2 SVGIG (reference sequence). This CDR3 contains 15 residues. The sequenced part of the CDR3 DNA is TGTGCCTGTCGACCCCCGGGACTAGCGGGCACCCTC. The encoded protein is CACRPPGLAGTL. The entire CDR3 protein is CACRPPGLAGTLIYF.

Notes on this clone: The read is 3 residues too short to cover the CDR3 end, so that end is filled in from the germline J gene. The chain couples TRBV5-1 to TRBJ2-5, with no clear D. V shed 4 bases and J shed 3 bases, with 4 bases lying between them. The CDR3 length is 11 residues. Germline CDR1 reads SGHRS; CDR2 reads YFSETQ. The CDR3 bases that were read are TGCGCCAGCAGCACGGAAGAGACC. Protein product: CASSTEET. The full CDR3 protein is CASSTEETQYF.